The rows below give T cell receptor beta chains drawn from one sample of a study of blood T cell repertoires in COVID-19. Profiled with immunoSEQ multiplex PCR; TCRdb holds only in-frame clones, not every one. The sample has around 250,000 clones; just under 90% are singletons. The sample taken for sequencing was PBMCs or T cells enriched from blood (not recorded which). The receptors were gathered from a man aged 50-60 years who had been exposed to COVID-19. The CDR3 runs from the conserved cysteine through the conserved F or W. The order of the fields is clone size, V gene, J gene, D gene, CDR3 protein, CDR3 DNA. The D gene is left open where the match is weak. Expanded clones get a size class; other rows say once, few or many, or leave the size out.

clone size: -; V gene: TRBV7-9; J gene: TRBJ2-1; D gene: TRBD2; CDR3 protein: CASSLAKWTGTSGGDEQFF; CDR3 DNA: TGTGCCAGCAGCTTAGCGAAATGGACCGGGACTAGCGGGGGGGATGAGCAGTTCTTC
clone size: -; V gene: TRBV11-3; J gene: TRBJ2-1; D gene: -; CDR3 protein: CASSSRSLEQFF; CDR3 DNA: TGTGCCAGCAGCTCCCGGAGTCTGGAGCAGTTCTTC
clone size: few; V gene: TRBV21-1; J gene: TRBJ2-3; D gene: -; CDR3 protein: CASRPITRTQYF; CDR3 DNA: TGTGCCAGCAGGCCCATCACCAGGACGCAGTATTTT
clone size: -; V gene: TRBV7-9; J gene: TRBJ1-5; D gene: TRBD1; CDR3 protein: CASSFGTGLMSNQPQHF; CDR3 DNA: TGTGCCAGCAGTTTCGGGACAGGGCTCATGAGCAATCAGCCCCAGCATTTT
clone size: -; V gene: TRBV19; J gene: TRBJ1-2; D gene: -; CDR3 protein: CASSNTWSRAYGYTF; CDR3 DNA: TGTGCCAGTAGTAACACCTGGAGCAGGGCGTATGGCTACACCTTC
clone size: -; V gene: TRBV9; J gene: TRBJ1-4; D gene: -; CDR3 protein: CASSVATGGSTNEKLFF; CDR3 DNA: TGTGCCAGCAGCGTAGCTACGGGGGGATCAACTAATGAAAAACTGTTTTTT
clone size: once; V gene: TRBV10-3; J gene: TRBJ2-1; D gene: TRBD1; CDR3 protein: CAIRGQENNEQFF; CDR3 DNA: TGTGCCATTAGAGGACAGGAGAACAATGAGCAGTTCTTC
clone size: few; V gene: TRBV19; J gene: TRBJ1-5; D gene: TRBD1; CDR3 protein: CASSFRGPNQPQHF; CDR3 DNA: TGTGCCAGTAGTTTCAGGGGGCCCAATCAGCCCCAGCATTTT
clone size: -; V gene: TRBV6-5; J gene: TRBJ1-2; D gene: -; CDR3 protein: CASSSDTYGYTF; CDR3 DNA: TGTGCCAGCAGTTCGGACACCTATGGCTACACCTTC
clone size: -; V gene: TRBV7-9; J gene: TRBJ2-7; D gene: TRBD1; CDR3 protein: CASSLGQLAYEQYF; CDR3 DNA: TGTGCCAGCAGCCTGGGACAGCTTGCCTACGAGCAGTACTTC
clone size: -; V gene: TRBV29-1; J gene: TRBJ2-1; D gene: TRBD1; CDR3 protein: CSVGTGGNNEQFF; CDR3 DNA: TGCAGCGTTGGGACAGGGGGTAACAATGAGCAGTTCTTC
clone size: -; V gene: TRBV28; J gene: TRBJ1-1; D gene: TRBD1; CDR3 protein: CASHQGAMNTEAFF; CDR3 DNA: TGTGCCAGCCATCAGGGGGCGATGAACACTGAAGCTTTCTTT
clone size: -; V gene: TRBV11-2; J gene: TRBJ2-1; D gene: TRBD2; CDR3 protein: CASSLEVSGRGNEQFF; CDR3 DNA: TGTGCCAGCAGCTTAGAAGTTAGCGGGAGAGGCAATGAGCAGTTCTTC
clone size: -; V gene: TRBV9; J gene: TRBJ2-2; D gene: TRBD1; CDR3 protein: CASSGTANTGELFF; CDR3 DNA: TGTGCCTCCTCCGGGACAGCGAACACCGGGGAGCTGTTTTTT
clone size: -; V gene: TRBV28; J gene: TRBJ1-1; D gene: TRBD1; CDR3 protein: CASSSPGQAMNTEAFF; CDR3 DNA: TGTGCCAGCAGTTCGCCCGGACAGGCTATGAACACTGAAGCTTTCTTT
clone size: -; V gene: TRBV18; J gene: TRBJ1-1; D gene: TRBD1; CDR3 protein: CASSPDWTGSLNTEAFF; CDR3 DNA: TGTGCCAGCTCACCAGATTGGACAGGGTCGCTGAACACTGAAGCTTTCTTT
clone size: -; V gene: TRBV6-1; J gene: TRBJ1-5; D gene: TRBD1; CDR3 protein: CASSERTGPNQPQHF; CDR3 DNA: TGTGCCAGCAGTGAAAGGACAGGCCCAAATCAGCCCCAGCATTTT
clone size: -; V gene: TRBV3-1/TRBV3-2; J gene: TRBJ1-2; D gene: -; CDR3 protein: CASSQETLHYGYTF; CDR3 DNA: TGTGCCAGCAGCCAAGAAACTTTACACTATGGCTACACCTTC
clone size: -; V gene: TRBV7-8; J gene: TRBJ1-1; D gene: -; CDR3 protein: CASSFGQGDTEAFF; CDR3 DNA: TGTGCCAGCAGCTTCGGTCAAGGGGACACTGAAGCTTTCTTT
clone size: -; V gene: TRBV5-6; J gene: TRBJ1-6; D gene: -; CDR3 protein: CASSFLQGPNSPLHF; CDR3 DNA: TGTGCCAGCAGCTTCTTGCAGGGGCCCAATTCACCCCTCCACTTT
clone size: -; V gene: TRBV7-2; J gene: TRBJ2-4; D gene: TRBD1; CDR3 protein: CASSYPDRDRKNIQYF; CDR3 DNA: TGTGCCAGCAGCTACCCGGACCGGGACAGAAAAAACATTCAGTACTTC
clone size: -; V gene: TRBV6-1; J gene: TRBJ1-5; D gene: TRBD1; CDR3 protein: CASSWGQGAGQPQHF; CDR3 DNA: TGTGCCAGCAGCTGGGGACAGGGGGCAGGGCAGCCCCAGCATTTT
clone size: once; V gene: TRBV30; J gene: TRBJ1-3; D gene: -; CDR3 protein: CAWNRGGRNTIYF; CDR3 DNA: TGTGCCTGGAACCGAGGGGGACGAAACACCATATATTTT
clone size: -; V gene: TRBV19; J gene: TRBJ2-3; D gene: TRBD1; CDR3 protein: CASSPQGQGETDTQYF; CDR3 DNA: TGTGCCAGTAGTCCACAAGGCCAGGGGGAAACAGATACGCAGTATTTT
clone size: -; V gene: TRBV19; J gene: TRBJ1-6; D gene: -; CDR3 protein: CASGQINSPLHF; CDR3 DNA: TGTGCCAGCGGACAGATCAATTCACCCCTCCACTTT
clone size: -; V gene: TRBV5-4; J gene: TRBJ2-3; D gene: TRBD2; CDR3 protein: CASSLGLAGAGDTQYF; CDR3 DNA: TGTGCCAGCAGCTTGGGACTAGCGGGAGCTGGAGATACGCAGTATTTT
clone size: -; V gene: TRBV10-3; J gene: TRBJ2-3; D gene: TRBD2; CDR3 protein: CAITQTSGGADTQYF; CDR3 DNA: TGTGCCATCACCCAGACTAGCGGGGGGGCAGATACGCAGTATTTT
clone size: -; V gene: TRBV5-1; J gene: TRBJ2-1; D gene: TRBD2; CDR3 protein: CASSSFAGGPYNEQFF; CDR3 DNA: TGCGCCAGCAGCAGTTTCGCGGGAGGGCCCTACAATGAGCAGTTCTTC